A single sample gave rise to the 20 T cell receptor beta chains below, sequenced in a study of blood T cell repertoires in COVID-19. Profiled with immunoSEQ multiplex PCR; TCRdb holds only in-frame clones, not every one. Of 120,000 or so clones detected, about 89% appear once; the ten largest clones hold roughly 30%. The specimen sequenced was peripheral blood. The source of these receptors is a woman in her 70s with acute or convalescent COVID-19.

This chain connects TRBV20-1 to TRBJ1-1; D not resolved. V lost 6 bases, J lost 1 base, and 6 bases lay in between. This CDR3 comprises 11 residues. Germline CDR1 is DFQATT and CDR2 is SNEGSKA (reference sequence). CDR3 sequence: CSATENTEAFF. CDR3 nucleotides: TGCAGTGCAACAGAGAACACTGAAGCTTTCTTT.

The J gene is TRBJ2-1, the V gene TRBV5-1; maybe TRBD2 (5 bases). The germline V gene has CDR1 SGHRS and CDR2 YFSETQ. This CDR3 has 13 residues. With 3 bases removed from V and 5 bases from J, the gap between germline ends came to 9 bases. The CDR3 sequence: CASSYGDHNEQFF. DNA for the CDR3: TGCGCCAGCAGCTACGGGGATCACAATGAGCAGTTCTTC.

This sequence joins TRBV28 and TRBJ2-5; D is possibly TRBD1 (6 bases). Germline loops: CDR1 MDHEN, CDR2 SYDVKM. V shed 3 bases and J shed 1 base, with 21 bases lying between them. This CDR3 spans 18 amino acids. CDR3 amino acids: CASSFSAGLGTLQETQYF. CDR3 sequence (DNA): TGTGCCAGCAGTTTTTCTGCCGGGCTAGGGACACTCCAAGAGACCCAGTACTTC.

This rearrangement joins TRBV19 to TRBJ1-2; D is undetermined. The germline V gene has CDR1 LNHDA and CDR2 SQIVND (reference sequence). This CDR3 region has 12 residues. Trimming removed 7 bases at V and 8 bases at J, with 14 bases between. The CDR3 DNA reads TGTGCCAGTATGGAGTTGACTTCAGGCTACACCTTC. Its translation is CASMELTSGYTF.

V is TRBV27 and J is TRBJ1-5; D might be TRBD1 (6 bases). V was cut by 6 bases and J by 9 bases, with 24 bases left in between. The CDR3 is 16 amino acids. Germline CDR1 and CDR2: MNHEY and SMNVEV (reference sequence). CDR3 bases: TGTGCCAGCAGGCCCTCCGGGGGGGGCGGGGCGGCGCCCCAGCATTTT. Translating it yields CASRPSGGGGAAPQHF.

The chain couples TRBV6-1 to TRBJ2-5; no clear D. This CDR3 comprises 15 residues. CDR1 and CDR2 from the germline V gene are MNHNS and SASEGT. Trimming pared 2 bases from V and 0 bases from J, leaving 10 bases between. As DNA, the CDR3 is TGTGCCAGCAGTGAACCGGTTGCGGACCAAGAGACCCAGTACTTC. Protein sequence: CASSEPVADQETQYF.

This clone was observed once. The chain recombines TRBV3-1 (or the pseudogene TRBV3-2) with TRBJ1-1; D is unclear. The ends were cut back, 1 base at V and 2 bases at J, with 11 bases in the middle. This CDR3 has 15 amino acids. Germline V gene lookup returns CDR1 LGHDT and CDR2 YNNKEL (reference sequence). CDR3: CASSQGAAGNTEAFF. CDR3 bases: TGTGCCAGCAGCCAAGGGGCGGCGGGTAACACTGAAGCTTTCTTT.

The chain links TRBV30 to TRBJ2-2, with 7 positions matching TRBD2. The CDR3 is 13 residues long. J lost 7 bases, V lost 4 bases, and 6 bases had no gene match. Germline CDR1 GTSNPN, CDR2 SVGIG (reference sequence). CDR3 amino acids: CAWNRGEIGELFF. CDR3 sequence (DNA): TGTGCCTGGAACCGGGGGGAAATCGGGGAGCTGTTTTTT. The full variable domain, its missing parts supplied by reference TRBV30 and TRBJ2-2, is SQTIHQWPATLVQPVGSPLSLECTVEGTSNPNLYWYRQAAGRGLQLLFYSVGIGQISSEVPQNLSASRPQDRQFILSSKKLLLSDSGFYLCAWNRGEIGELFFGEGSRLTVL.

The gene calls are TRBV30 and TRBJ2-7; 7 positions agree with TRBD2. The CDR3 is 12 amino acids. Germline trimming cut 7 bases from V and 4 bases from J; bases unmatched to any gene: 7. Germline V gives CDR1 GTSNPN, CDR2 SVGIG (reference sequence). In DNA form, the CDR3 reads TGTGCCTTCACTAGCGACCCTTACGAGCAGTACTTC. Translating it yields CAFTSDPYEQYF. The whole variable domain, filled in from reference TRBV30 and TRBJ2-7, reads SQTIHQWPATLVQPVGSPLSLECTVEGTSNPNLYWYRQAAGRGLQLLFYSVGIGQISSEVPQNLSASRPQDRQFILSSKKLLLSDSGFYLCAFTSDPYEQYFGPGTRLTVT.

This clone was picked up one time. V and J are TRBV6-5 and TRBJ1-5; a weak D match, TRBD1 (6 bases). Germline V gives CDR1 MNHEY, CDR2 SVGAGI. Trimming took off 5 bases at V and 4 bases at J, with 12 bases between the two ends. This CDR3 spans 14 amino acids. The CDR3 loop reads CASSLRDNNQPQHF. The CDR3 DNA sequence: TGTGCCAGCAGTCTCCGGGACAATAATCAGCCCCAGCATTTT.

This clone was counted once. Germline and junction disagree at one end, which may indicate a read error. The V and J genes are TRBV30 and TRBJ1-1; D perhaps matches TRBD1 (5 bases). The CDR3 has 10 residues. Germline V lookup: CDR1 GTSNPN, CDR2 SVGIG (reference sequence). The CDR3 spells CAWGTPAGLF. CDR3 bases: TGTGCCTGGGGGACCCCCGCGGGCCTCTTT.

In DNA, the CDR3 is TGTGCTAGTGGTTTAGAGGTCCCCTATGGCTACACCTTC. Its protein is CASGLEVPYGYTF. The V and J genes are TRBV12-5 and TRBJ1-2; the D is unclear. V shed 3 bases and J shed 4 bases, with 9 bases lying between them. The CDR3 length is 13 residues. Germline-derived CDR1 and CDR2 are LGHNT and FRNRAP. The full variable domain, in which reference TRBV12-5 and TRBJ1-2 provide the parts outside the CDR3, is DARVTQTPRHKVTEMGQEVTMRCQPILGHNTVFWYRQTMMQGLELLAYFRNRAPLDDSGMPKDRFSAEMPDATLATLKIQPSEPRDSAVYFCASGLEVPYGYTFGSGTRLTVV.

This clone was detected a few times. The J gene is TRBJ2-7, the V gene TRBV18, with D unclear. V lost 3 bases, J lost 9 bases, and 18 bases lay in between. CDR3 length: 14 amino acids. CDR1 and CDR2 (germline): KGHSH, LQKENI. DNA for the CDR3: TGTGCCAGCTCACCTCCTGAACAGTCAGCTGGGCAGTACTTC. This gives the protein CASSPPEQSAGQYF.

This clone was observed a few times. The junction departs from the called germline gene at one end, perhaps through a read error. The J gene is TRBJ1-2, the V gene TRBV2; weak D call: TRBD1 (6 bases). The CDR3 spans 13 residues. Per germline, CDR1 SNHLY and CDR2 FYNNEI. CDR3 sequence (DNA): TGTGCCAGCTCGTTTGCTAAGCCAGTCCGACAGGACTTC. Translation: CASSFAKPVRQDF.

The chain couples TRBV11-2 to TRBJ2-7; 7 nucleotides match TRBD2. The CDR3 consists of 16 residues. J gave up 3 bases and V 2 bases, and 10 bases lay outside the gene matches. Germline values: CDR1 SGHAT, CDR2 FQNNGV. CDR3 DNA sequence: TGTGCCAGCAGCTTAAGCGGGGCCGCTTCCATCTACGAGCAGTACTTC. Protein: CASSLSGAASIYEQYF.

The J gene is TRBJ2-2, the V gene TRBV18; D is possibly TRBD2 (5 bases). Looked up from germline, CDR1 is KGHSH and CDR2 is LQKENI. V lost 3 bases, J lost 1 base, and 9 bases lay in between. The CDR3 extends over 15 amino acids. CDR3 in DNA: TGTGCCAGCTCACCGCTGGGAGTGAACACCGGGGAGCTGTTTTTT. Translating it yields CASSPLGVNTGELFF.

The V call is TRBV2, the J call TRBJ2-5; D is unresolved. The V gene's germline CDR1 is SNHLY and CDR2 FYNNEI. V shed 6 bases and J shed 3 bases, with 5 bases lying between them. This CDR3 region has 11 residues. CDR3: CASSGEETQYF. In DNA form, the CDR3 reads TGTGCCAGCAGCGGTGAAGAGACCCAGTACTTC.

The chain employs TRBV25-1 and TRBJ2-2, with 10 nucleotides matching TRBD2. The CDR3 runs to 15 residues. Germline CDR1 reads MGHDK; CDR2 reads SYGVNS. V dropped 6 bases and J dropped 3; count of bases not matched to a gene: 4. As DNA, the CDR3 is TGTGCCAGCAGAAGCGGGGGGGATTACACCGGGGAGCTGTTTTTT. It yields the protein CASRSGGDYTGELFF.

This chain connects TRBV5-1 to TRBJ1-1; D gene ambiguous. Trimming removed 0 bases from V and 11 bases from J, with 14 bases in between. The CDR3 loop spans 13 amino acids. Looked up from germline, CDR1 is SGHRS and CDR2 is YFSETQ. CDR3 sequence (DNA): TGCGCCAGCAGCTTGGAAGCTAGCCTTGAGGCTTTCTTT. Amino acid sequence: CASSLEASLEAFF.

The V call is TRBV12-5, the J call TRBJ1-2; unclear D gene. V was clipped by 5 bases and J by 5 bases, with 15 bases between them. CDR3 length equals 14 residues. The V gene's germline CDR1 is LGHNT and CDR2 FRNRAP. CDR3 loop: CASGLQTAVYGYTF. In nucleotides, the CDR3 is TGTGCTAGTGGTCTCCAAACGGCGGTATATGGCTACACCTTC. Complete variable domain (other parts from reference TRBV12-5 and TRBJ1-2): DARVTQTPRHKVTEMGQEVTMRCQPILGHNTVFWYRQTMMQGLELLAYFRNRAPLDDSGMPKDRFSAEMPDATLATLKIQPSEPRDSAVYFCASGLQTAVYGYTFGSGTRLTVV.